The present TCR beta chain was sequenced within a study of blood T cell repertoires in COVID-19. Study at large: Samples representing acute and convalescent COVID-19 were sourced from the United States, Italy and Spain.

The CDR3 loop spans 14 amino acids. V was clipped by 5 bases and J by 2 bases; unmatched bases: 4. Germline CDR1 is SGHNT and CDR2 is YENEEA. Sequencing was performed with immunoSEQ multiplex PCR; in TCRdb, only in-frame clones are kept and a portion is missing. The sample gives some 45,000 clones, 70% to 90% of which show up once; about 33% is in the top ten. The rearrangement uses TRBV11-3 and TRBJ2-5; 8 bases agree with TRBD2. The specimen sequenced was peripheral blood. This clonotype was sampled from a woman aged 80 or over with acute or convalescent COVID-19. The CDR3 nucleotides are TGTGCCAGCAGCGGTAGCGGGATTCAAGAGACCCAGTACTTC. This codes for CASSGSGIQETQYF.